This T cell receptor beta chain was found in a study of blood T cell repertoires in COVID-19. This CDR3 contains 12 residues. V dropped 7 bases and J dropped 2 bases, with 9 bases sitting between them. CDR1 is MRHNA and CDR2 is SNTAGT in the germline V gene. Libraries were prepared by immunoSEQ multiplex PCR; TCRdb keeps only in-frame clonotypes and omits some of them. The data hold tens of thousands of clones, with 83% observed a single time. The TCR comes from a man older than 75 with acute or convalescent COVID-19. The material sequenced was peripheral blood. The gene calls are TRBV6-4 and TRBJ2-7; D remains ambiguous. For the CDR3, the DNA is TGTGCCAGCAAGCGTCCCACCTACGAGCAGTACTTC. It specifies CASKRPTYEQYF.